Presented here are 16 T cell receptor beta chains from one specimen sequenced in a study of CD8 T cells in ankylosing spondylitis. The antigens these receptors bind are not known. Study conclusions and caveats: In ankylosing spondylitis blood, a motif of roughly eight highly homologous TCR beta variants appeared characteristic.

TCRdb recomputed calls from the 5' RACE reads with MiXCR, one row per CDR3 protein. The sample shows about 540,000 distinct CDR3 sequences, roughly an eighth of them seen only once. Sequenced input: blood, either unsorted or a sorted T cell fraction (not recorded which). The receptor source for this set is a male donor with ankylosing spondylitis.

This clonotype was seen only a few times. This sequence joins TRBV6-1 and TRBJ2-6; no clear D. This CDR3 has 16 amino acids. Trimming removed 6 bases from V and 0 bases from J, with 12 bases in between. Germline CDR1 and CDR2: MNHNS and SASEGT. The CDR3 DNA sequence: TGTGCCAGCAGCCTATCTCCAGACTCTGGGGCCAACGTCCTGACTTTC. This sequence encodes CASSLSPDSGANVLTF.

The chain is built from TRBV3-1 and TRBJ1-1; D ambiguous. V shed 0 bases and J shed 1 base, with 9 bases lying between them. CDR1 is LGHDT, CDR2 YNNKEL, per germline (reference sequence). The CDR3 loop spans 15 amino acids. The CDR3 loop reads CASSQDRRANTEAFF. CDR3 DNA sequence: TGTGCCAGCAGCCAAGACCGGAGGGCGAACACTGAAGCTTTCTTT. The whole variable domain, filled in from reference TRBV3-1 and TRBJ1-1, reads DTAVSQTPKYLVTQMGNDKSIKCEQNLGHDTMYWYKQDSKKFLKIMFSYNNKELIINETVPNRFSPKSPDKAHLNLHINSLELGDSAVYFCASSQDRRANTEAFFGQGTRLTVV.

The chain has TRBV20-1 and TRBJ2-1, with D possibly being TRBD1 (5 bases). The CDR3 is made up of 14 amino acids. The germline gives CDR1 DFQATT, CDR2 SNEGSKA (reference sequence). Trimming stripped 4 bases from V and 6 bases from J, with 16 bases between. The CDR3, as DNA: TGCAGTGCTATGACAATGGTAGGGGTCAATGAGCAGTTCTTC. Its translation is CSAMTMVGVNEQFF.

This clonotype was seen a few times. This chain links TRBV10-3 with TRBJ2-5; possible D gene TRBD1, 7 bases. The CDR3 is made up of 15 amino acids. The ends were cut back, 6 bases at V and 3 bases at J, with 17 bases in the middle. CDR1 is ENHRY, CDR2 SYGVKD, per germline. The CDR3, as DNA: TGTGCCATCAGGATGGAGGGACAGAGCGAAGAGACCCAGTACTTC. It codes for CAIRMEGQSEETQYF.

The chain joins TRBV20-1 to TRBJ2-4; D unresolved. The CDR3 is 14 amino acids. Looked up from germline, CDR1 is DFQATT and CDR2 is SNEGSKA (reference sequence). V was cut by 4 bases and J by 2 bases, with 12 bases left in between. CDR3 sequence reads: CSATPGAPKNIQYF. The CDR3 DNA reads as TGCAGTGCTACGCCCGGAGCTCCCAAAAACATTCAGTACTTC.

The V and J genes are TRBV10-2 and TRBJ1-2; 7 bases are a match to TRBD1. The germline gives CDR1 WSHSY, CDR2 SAAADI. V lost 3 bases to trimming and J lost 4 bases; unmatched junction nucleotides: 8. The CDR3 runs 15 residues. This CDR3 is CASSDSRDSPYGYTF. In DNA form, the CDR3 reads TGCGCCAGCAGTGACTCCCGGGACAGCCCCTATGGCTACACCTTC.

The J gene is TRBJ1-3, the V gene TRBV20-1; D is ambiguous. Per the germline V gene, CDR1 is DFQATT and CDR2 is SNEGSKA (reference sequence). The V end lost 4 bases, the J end lost 0 bases, and 7 bases lay between the germline ends. The CDR3 spans 13 residues. This chain's CDR3 is CSAISPSGNTIYF. CDR3 sequence (DNA): TGCAGTGCTATCTCGCCCTCTGGAAACACCATATATTTT.

This clonotype was seen only a few times. The chain combines TRBV2 with TRBJ2-5, with 9 bases matching TRBD2. Trimming took 5 bases from V and 4 from J; bases not matched to a gene: 14. The CDR3 consists of 17 residues. Germline V gene data show CDR1 as SNHLY and CDR2 as FYNNEI. The CDR3 nucleotides are TGTGCCAGCAGTCTAGGGACTAGCAGAGGGGCGAGAGAGACCCAGTACTTC. Translating it yields CASSLGTSRGARETQYF.

This clonotype was seen repeatedly, ten times or more. V usage is TRBV20-1 and J usage is TRBJ2-1; D ambiguous. This CDR3 contains 11 residues. Germline V gene lookup returns CDR1 DFQATT and CDR2 SNEGSKA (reference sequence). V lost 0 bases and J 7 bases, leaving 4 bases between the germline ends. CDR3 loop: CSARDENEQFF. Here the CDR3 DNA reads TGCAGTGCTAGAGACGAGAATGAGCAGTTCTTC.

V and J are TRBV7-8 and TRBJ2-3, with unresolved D. Germline lookup yields CDR1 SGHVS and CDR2 FQNEAQ. V gave up 8 bases and J gave up 0 bases, with 12 bases separating them. The CDR3 is 14 residues long. The CDR3 sequence is CASSPSFSTDTQYF. The CDR3 coding sequence is TGTGCCAGCTCTCCCTCCTTTAGCACAGATACGCAGTATTTT.

This clonotype was detected only a few times. The chain combines TRBV3-1 with TRBJ2-2; D is unclear. Trimming cost V 1 base and J 2 bases, with 11 bases left between them. The CDR3 runs to 16 residues. Germline V gene lookup returns CDR1 LGHDT and CDR2 YNNKEL (reference sequence). The CDR3 DNA reads as TGTGCCAGCAGCCAAGGGGTTGGAAGAAACACCGGGGAGCTGTTTTTT. Encoded protein: CASSQGVGRNTGELFF.

This clonotype was counted only a few times. The chain recombines TRBV29-1 with TRBJ2-1, with 7 bases lining up with TRBD2. The CDR3 runs to 12 residues. CDR1 SQVTM and CDR2 ANQGSEA come from the germline V gene. V shed 4 bases and J 6 bases; nucleotides not matched to a gene: 3. This CDR3 is CSVGRGGNEQFF. In DNA, the CDR3 is TGCAGCGTTGGACGCGGGGGCAATGAGCAGTTCTTC.

The V call is TRBV5-1, the J call TRBJ2-5; no reliable D call. Trimming pared 2 bases from V and 2 bases from J, leaving 7 bases between. Germline CDR1 SGHRS, CDR2 YFSETQ. This CDR3 is built from 13 residues. The CDR3, as DNA: TGCGCCAGCAGCTTCGTGCTACAAGAGACCCAGTACTTC. Its translation is CASSFVLQETQYF. Drawing the rest from reference TRBV5-1 and TRBJ2-5, the complete variable domain is KAGVTQTPRYLIKTRGQQVTLSCSPISGHRSVSWYQQTPGQGLQFLFEYFSETQRNKGNFPGRFSGRQFSNSRSEMNVSTLELGDSALYLCASSFVLQETQYFGPGTRLLVL.

The rearrangement links TRBV12-3 or TRBV12-4 to TRBJ2-7; 7 nucleotides match TRBD2. The CDR3 length is 14 residues. J gave up 5 bases and V 4 bases, and 8 bases lay outside the gene matches. CDR3 sequence (DNA): TGTGCCAGCAGTTATAGGGGAGGGATCCACGAGCAGTACGTC. It yields the protein CASSYRGGIHEQYV.

This clonotype was seen many times. The chain joins TRBV15 to TRBJ2-2, with D unresolved. The germline V gene has CDR1 LNHNV and CDR2 YYDKDF (reference sequence). V was trimmed by 5 bases and J by 7 bases, leaving 17 bases between them. CDR3 length equals 15 residues. In nucleotides, the CDR3 is TGTGCCACCAGCGACCAAATGGGCCTCCACGGGGAGCTGTTTTTT. This sequence encodes CATSDQMGLHGELFF.

The sample holds many counts of this clonotype. The chain joins TRBV12-3 or TRBV12-4 to TRBJ1-2; D ambiguous. The CDR3 is made up of 12 amino acids. V lost 6 bases and J 4 bases, leaving 9 bases between the germline ends. CDR3 coding DNA: TGTGCCAGCAGACAAGACACCTATGGCTACACCTTC. This sequence encodes CASRQDTYGYTF.